This TCR beta chain was sequenced during a study of cytomegalovirus exposure and HLA in healthy donors. Germline V gene lookup returns CDR1 SQVTM and CDR2 ANQGSEA. The trim removed 6 bases at V and 4 bases at J, leaving 7 bases unmatched. This CDR3 contains 13 residues. The PCR used 60 Vbeta and 13 Jbeta primers. Method: immunoSEQ multiplex PCR; TCRdb's copy keeps in-frame clones and lacks some. The table lists about 140,000 clones, under 85% of them singletons, with more than 0.95% in the top ten. The TCR was taken from a man between 18 and 29 years old in good health and CMV-seronegative. The chain couples TRBV29-1 to TRBJ2-7; 9 bases fit TRBD1. Material for sequencing was PBMCs. The CDR3: CSVVDRGKYEQYF. Here the CDR3 DNA reads TGCAGCGTCGTGGACAGGGGCAAATACGAGCAGTACTTC.